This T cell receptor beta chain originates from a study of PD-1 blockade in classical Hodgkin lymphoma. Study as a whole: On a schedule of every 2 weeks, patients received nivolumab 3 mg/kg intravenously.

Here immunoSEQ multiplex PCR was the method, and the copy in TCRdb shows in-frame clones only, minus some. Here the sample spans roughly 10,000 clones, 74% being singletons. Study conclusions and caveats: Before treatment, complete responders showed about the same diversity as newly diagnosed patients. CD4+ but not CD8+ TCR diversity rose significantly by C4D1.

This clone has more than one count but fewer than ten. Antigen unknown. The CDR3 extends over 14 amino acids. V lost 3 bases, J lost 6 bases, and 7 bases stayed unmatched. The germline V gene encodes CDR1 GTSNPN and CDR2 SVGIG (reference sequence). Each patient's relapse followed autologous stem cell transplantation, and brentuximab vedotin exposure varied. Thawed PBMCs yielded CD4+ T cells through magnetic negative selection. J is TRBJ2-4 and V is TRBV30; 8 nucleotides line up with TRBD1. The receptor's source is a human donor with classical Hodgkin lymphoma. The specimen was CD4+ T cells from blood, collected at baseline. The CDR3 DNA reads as TGTGCCTGGAGCGTGACAGGGGTCGGAAACATTCAGTACTTC. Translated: CAWSVTGVGNIQYF.